This record concerns one TCR beta chain sequence. A single count supports this clone. Its antigen specificity is not known. No much larger clone is present one base from it, and per-base qualities are unavailable. The healthy control group was made up of a few dozen blood donors, and the Finnish Red Cross blood service supplied their buffy coats. All TCR-sequenced material derived from peripheral blood: patient blood samples and healthy donor buffy coats. Ficoll-Hypaque gradient centrifugation was used to isolate peripheral blood mononuclear cells. For the healthy controls, CD4+ cells were obtained from buffy coats by magnetic purification. Genomic DNA was extracted with the Gentra Puregene Cell and Tissue kit and quantified on a Qubit 2.0 fluorometer. The immunoSEQ assay at survey resolution was applied to genomic DNA for sequencing of TCRbeta rearrangements. Per the authors' processing: In the TCR sequencing data, the lowest productive clonotype frequency that could be detected was 2.59 x 10-5. Analyses included only productive TCRbeta rearrangements, meaning complete and in-frame sequences. The clonality of each sample was calculated as Simpson clonality in the immunoSEQ Analyzer version 3.0. Clones were binned by frequency as very rare, small, medium, large (1-20%) or hyperexpanded (>20%). Generation probabilities were estimated with OLGA 1.2.3, V-gene circos plots were made with VDJtools, specificities were looked up in VDJdb, and CDR3 motifs were identified with GLIPH. TCRdb retrieved this table from immuneACCESS and kept in-frame rearrangements only. Not all clones are present; in checked studies, unresolved V genes account for under half, and no reason is known for the remainder. Clone size and the V and J calls come from that table; the DNA yielded D and trimming. Within this sample are 35,000 to 40,000 clones, with more than 70% of them counted one time only. The ten largest clones represent 0.55% of the sample.

As encoded in the germline V gene, CDR1 is SNHLY while CDR2 is FYNNEI. The junction shows trimming of 7 bases on V and 0 bases on J, plus 17 bases between the germline ends. The CDR3 spans 16 residues, from the cysteine through the phenylalanine. Only the CDR3 DNA is retained, 48 bases long and in frame from the first base. This sample stems from a study of STAT5B mutations in CD4+ large granular lymphocyte leukemia (dated by TCRdb to between 2020 and 2023). For context, the study as a whole: Among healthy controls, the CDR3 'QG' motif was associated with a particular HLA allele. The purity of purified fractions was confirmed by flow cytometry on FACSCanto II or FACSVerse to exceed 95% among lymphocytes. The study compared the TCRbeta repertoires of patients with CD4+ T-cell large granular lymphocyte leukemia against those of healthy blood donors. Overall results and qualifications from the work: The data were not HLA-matched, and the relatively small sample size could explain the higher clonality seen in CD4+ compared with CD8+ T-LGLL. Enrichment of TRBV06-family usage was observed among the top patient clones (8/27) relative to healthy controls (2/35). Main leukemic clonotypes were private to each patient, although under 30% appeared at low frequency in other patients' non-leukemic repertoires. CD4-sorted patient repertoires appeared more clonal than healthy CD4+ repertoires, and this difference persisted after removing the putative leukemic clones.

This sequence originates from a human donor in good health. The source material was CD4+ T cells from blood buffy coats. Recombination connected TRBV2 to TRBJ2-3; 7 matching bases give a weak D call of TRBD2. The base sequence is TGTGCCAGCACTCTAGGGGGGGGCTTTAGCACAGATACGCAGTATTTT. Translated, it reads CASTLGGGFSTDTQYF.